This TCR beta chain was retrieved from a study of cytomegalovirus exposure and HLA in healthy donors. Primers: 60 Vbeta forward and 13 Jbeta reverse. Measured with immunoSEQ multiplex PCR; TCRdb has only the in-frame clones, and not every one. Altogether about 73,000 clones are present, 65% to 80% being singletons, with the ten largest covering around an eighth. Trimming cost V 4 bases and J 6 bases; bases outside gene matches: 12. The germline gives CDR1 SGHNT, CDR2 YYREEE (reference sequence). The CDR3 has 15 residues. Study findings and constraints: A few CMV-associated chains proved CMV antigen-specific in vitro.

In regard to this clone: Its antigen is not known.

The chain joins TRBV5-4 to TRBJ2-7; 8 bases map to TRBD2. Sequencing used PBMCs. The TCR originated in a man aged 65-85 years in good health and CMV-seronegative. CDR3 nucleotides: TGTGCCAGCAGCCACGGACCAGCGGGAGAAGGCGAGCAGTACTTC. Translating gives CASSHGPAGEGEQYF.